This TCR beta chain derives from a study of cytomegalovirus exposure and HLA in healthy donors (dated by TCRdb to 2015 to 2018). General notes on the study: An earlier analysis of roughly 630 of the donors reported 276 Gb of sequence data and some 120 million unique TCR beta sequences from 150 million to 200 million T cells. An early release that covered 500 to 800 HLA-typed donors contained around 330 gigabases of sequencing data and around 80 million unique TCR sequences. The genetic ancestry cluster associated with self-reported Caucasian donors included over 65% of the roughly 400 genotyped donors. The study aimed to test whether signatures of past pathogen exposure could be identified by cataloging public T cell receptors. The study profiled the T cell repertoires of more than 500 subjects by immunosequencing and related them to cytomegalovirus serostatus. A separate validation cohort of roughly 130 different subjects was used in addition to the 666-subject first cohort. The study combined high-throughput TCR immunosequencing, statistical association of individual TCRs with disease status, and machine learning to predict cytomegalovirus infection status. In a later analysis, previously published TCR beta repertoires from 550 to 750 donors were re-analyzed and high-resolution HLA genotyping was added so that TCR occurrence patterns could be studied. In the later analysis, no new phenotypic data were used to find candidate immune exposures; instead, reliance was placed on TCR beta sequences and their occurrence across donors. To decide whether each TCR beta V gene segment behaved as functional or pseudogenic, an earlier analysis of approximately 600 of the donors relied on high-throughput TCR beta sequencing. Alongside the repertoire data, information on donor age, sex, ethnicity and CMV serostatus was compiled. Genome-wide SNP genotypes for about 55% of the roughly 670 donors were used in a later genetic analysis, which treated that subset as a discovery cohort. Every discovery cohort repertoire had been produced on one sequencing platform. Class I and class II HLA loci were covered by the typing at four-digit resolution. Typing coverage differed by locus: A, B, C, DRB1 and DQB1 were typed in roughly 620-630 donors, DQA1 in 522, DPA1 in approximately 610, and DPB1 in roughly 450. A handful of DR-DQ haplotypes were handled as single units for association and clustering because linkage in the cohort was strong. Among about 390 genotyped donors of the cohort, an average of about 240,000 unique TCR beta nucleotide sequences were sequenced per donor, about a sixth of them non-productive.

V and J lose 3 bases and 0 bases, and a span of 14 bases separates them. From cysteine to phenylalanine, the CDR3 is 16 amino acids long. CDR3 DNA is the only sequence kept; it has 48 bases, read in frame from the first base. As encoded in the germline V gene, CDR1 is SGHVS while CDR2 is FQNEAQ. The library relied on the immunoSEQ multiplex PCR assay. A mixture of 60 forward primers for TCR Vbeta segments and 13 reverse primers for TCR Jbeta segments was used in the multiplex PCR. A multiplex PCR assay on genomic DNA amplified the CDR3 region of rearranged TCR beta genes. On the Illumina HiSeq System, the amplified TCR beta libraries were sequenced as 87-base-pair reads. Turning to the authors' computational methods: A later analysis tallied around 82 million unique TCR beta chains across the 700 or so repertoires, and some 12 million of those chains were shared by two or more donors. Raw reads were error-corrected and collapsed into unique sequences by a nearest-neighbor algorithm in which closely related sequences were merged to remove PCR and sequencing errors. CDR3 sequences were aligned to IMGT reference sequences to assign V, D and J gene segments. For a sequence to be retained, a match of at least six nucleotides was required to both a V gene segment and a J gene segment. Rearrangements were classified as productive when the CDR3 lacked stop codons and remained in frame with V and J, and all other rearrangements were classified as non-productive. Following IMGT convention, CDR3 was defined as the stretch from the second conserved V-encoded cysteine to the conserved J-encoded phenylalanine. The earlier analysis of roughly 590 of the donors excluded any sequence lacking an unambiguous match to a single V gene segment. An earlier analysis of 500 to 700 of the donors classified V segments as functional when productive rearrangements were above 56.7% and as segregating when the standard deviation between donors was above 5%. A statistical classification framework was built for diagnosing cytomegalovirus status from the catalog of TCR beta chain sequences. In a later analysis, TCR nucleotide sequences were compared against IMGT/GENE-DB human TR gene sequences so that V and J genes could be assigned. Using the TCRdist pipeline, a later analysis assigned CDR3 sequences along with most-parsimonious VDJ recombination scenarios. In a later analysis, every TCR beta chain was defined by the combination of its CDR3 amino acid sequence and its V-gene family, and reads without a unique V-gene family were dropped. In a later analysis, some 600 highly shared, low-generation-probability nucleotide sequences were removed to address suspected cross-contamination and a sequencing artifact. A later analysis calculated a clonal expansion index for each public chain from normalized within-repertoire ranks of inferred template counts. A later analysis computed generation probabilities with a VDJ recombination model fitted to out-of-frame rearrangements, and checked the results against IGoR. In a later analysis, TCR-TCR, TCR-HLA and TCR-CMV co-occurrence was scored with hypergeometric tests, and a repertoire-size bias correction was applied to TCR pairs. False discovery rates were estimated in a later analysis by permuting HLA or CMV assignments 20 times. In a later analysis, co-occurring TCRs were grouped with DBSCAN, and TCRdist sequence similarity was added when clustering was performed within HLA-allele-positive subsets. Co-occurrence clustering excluded repertoires with fewer than 30,000 or more than 120,000 public chains, plus five with anomalous nucleotide sharing. TCRdb mirrors the immuneACCESS table, restricted to in-frame sequences. Some clones are absent from its copies; in checked studies, under half trace to an unresolved V gene, and the reason for the others is unknown. The D gene and trimming were derived from the DNA, and the V and J assignments and clone size from that table. The data table for this sample lists roughly 58,000 clones. The leading ten clones occupy approximately 10% of the sample.

The cohort consisted of some 730 healthy bone marrow donors. Cohort members were all nominally healthy when sampled, although unrecorded immune exposures were likely present. The donor tested CMV seropositive, placing the donor among the 250 to 350 seropositive members of the cohort. A peripheral blood sample was collected from each donor, and TCR beta sequencing was performed on peripheral blood mononuclear cells. The Qiagen DNeasy Blood Extraction Kit was used to extract genomic DNA from the blood cell samples. A word on this clone: The antigen it recognizes is unknown.

The full study reports these points: The cohort was sequenced for TCR beta chains only, and without alpha or paired-chain data the features that could be detected were limited. Strong co-occurrence of HLA alleles, especially DR and DQ, made assigning TCR associations to individual alleles difficult. A cluster of highly shared sequence variants was judged likely to be a technical artifact of the sequencing pipeline. In both the original and validation cohorts, the classifier was reported to diagnose cytomegalovirus status with high specificity and sensitivity. Because some donors lacked HLA typing at each locus, the association tests relied only on the typed subset. The authors suggested that the approach could potentially be extended to other disease states and immunological phenotypes. Presence/absence analyses assumed roughly uniform sequencing depth across donors, an assumption that may not hold. Broadly in line with IMGT annotations, most TCR beta V segments showed up in productive rearrangements about 87% or about 30% of the time in an earlier analysis of roughly 590 of the donors. Most CMV-associated TCR beta chains appeared to be HLA-restricted in a later analysis, and the HLA associations seemed to be driven largely by CMV exposure. A later analysis found that TCR association rates varied across HLA loci, with DRB1 alleles showing the most associated TCRs and HLA-C alleles the fewest. Because counts were too low, about 15 rarely observed V segments, including chromosome 9 orphons, were left out of the earlier analysis of some 640 of the donors. Some IMGT-functional V segments, including TRBV6-2 and TRBV6-3, could not be told apart with the 87-base-pair reads, so those segments were excluded. In a later genetic analysis, fewer N-insertions in productive TCRs were reported among donors in an Asian-associated ancestry cluster than the roughly 710-donor mean. An association between a missense DCLRE1C variant and V-gene and J-gene trimming of TCR beta chains was found in a later genetic analysis and replicated in an independent cohort. Linkage disequilibrium might explain the correlated functional status among segregating V segments, but an unknown experimental factor could not be excluded. Most TCR sequences were seen in very few donors, while some public TCRs were found in many individuals. In vitro tests confirmed that a few of the cytomegalovirus-associated TCR beta chains recognize cytomegalovirus antigens. The study listed around 160 TCR beta chains as associated with cytomegalovirus. According to a later analysis, parvovirus B19, influenza, CMV and Epstein-Barr virus appeared linked to several top co-occurrence clusters. Compared with equally common non-associated chains, HLA-associated TCR beta chains in a later analysis were more clonally expanded and had lower generation probabilities. A further reported finding was that TCR beta sequences accurately predicted the HLA-A and HLA-B alleles for most subjects in the first cohort. For the cohort, immune exposure information was limited to CMV serostatus. A later analysis associated about 17,000 TCR beta sequences with specific HLA alleles at a false discovery rate of 0.05.

The chain employs TRBV7-8 and TRBJ1-2; the D region possibly corresponds to TRBD1 (6 bases align). Input material: PBMCs. This TCR was recovered from a woman aged 45-60 years in good health and CMV-seropositive. The CDR3 reads as follows: CASSFQGGGTNYGYTF. The nucleotides are TGTGCCAGCAGCTTCCAGGGTGGGGGCACTAACTATGGCTACACCTTC.